This TCR beta chain was retrieved from a study of immune evolution from preneoplasia to lung adenocarcinoma. Some clones are missing from TCRdb's copy, which holds only in-frame ones; the method was immunoSEQ multiplex PCR. The sample carries 5,600 or so clones, about 80% recorded once. Resections took place in Japan or China from about 2014 to 2017. H&E slides confirmed each diagnosis, reviewed by two pathologists independently. CDR3 length equals 13 residues. V lost 11 bases to trimming and J lost 3 bases; unmatched junction nucleotides: 8. Germline CDR1 and CDR2: ENHRY and SYGVKD. This sequence was found in a person aged 55 to 79 with lung adenocarcinoma. The genes are TRBV10-3 and TRBJ2-7, with 9 bases identical to TRBD1. The sample consisted of FFPE lung adenocarcinoma in situ tissue. CDR3 DNA: TGTGCCGGCTCCGGGACAGGGCTCTACGAGCAGTACTTC. It yields the protein CAGSGTGLYEQYF.